Listed below are T cell receptor beta chains from one sample, sequenced in a study of patients and donors after allogeneic stem cell transplantation. TCRdb reprocessed the RT-PCR reads with MiXCR, giving one entry per CDR3 protein. The sample consists of about 96,000 distinct CDR3 sequences, roughly 50% of them appearing once. Material for sequencing was blood, either unsorted or a sorted T cell fraction (not recorded which). These receptors originate from a human donor who was either an allogeneic HSCT recipient or a stem cell or donor lymphocyte infusion donor (not recorded which). It is not recorded whose cells these are; they may come from a transplant donor. The CDR3 runs from the conserved cysteine through the conserved F or W. The D gene is left open where the match is weak. Size is omitted from some rows. Given values are once, few, many or a class for expanded clones.

>TRBJ1-6|TRBV6-5|NA|few
CASRIHTGPNSPLHF
TGTGCCAGTCGGATTCATACAGGGCCTAATTCACCCCTCCACTTT
>TRBJ1-3|TRBV12-3/TRBV12-4|TRBD1|NA
CASSLALDRAGNTIYF
TGTGCCAGCAGTTTAGCGCTGGACAGGGCTGGAAACACCATATATTTT
>TRBJ1-1|TRBV27|NA|NA
CASSPRVGTEAFF
TGTGCCAGCAGCCCCCGGGTTGGGACTGAAGCTTTCTTT
>TRBJ1-2|TRBV4-2|NA|few
CASSHGENRVFYGYTF
TGTGCCAGCAGCCACGGCGAAAACAGGGTTTTCTATGGCTACACCTTC
>TRBJ2-3|TRBV7-2|TRBD2|NA
CASSPASGRAVDTQYF
TGTGCCAGCAGCCCAGCTAGCGGGAGGGCCGTAGATACGCAGTATTTT
>TRBJ1-2|TRBV7-2|NA|NA
CASSLASRQGNYGYTF
TGTGCCAGCAGCTTAGCGTCGAGGCAGGGAAACTATGGCTACACCTTC
>TRBJ1-3|TRBV29-1|NA|once
CSVEAGVEAGNTIYF
TGCAGCGTTGAGGCAGGGGTGGAAGCTGGAAACACCATATATTTT
>TRBJ1-2|TRBV6-6|NA|NA
CASSYGGMGGYTF
TGTGCCAGCAGTTATGGGGGAATGGGCGGCTACACCTTC
>TRBJ1-1|TRBV29-1|NA|few
CSVGAQRNTEAFF
TGCAGCGTTGGGGCACAGAGGAACACTGAAGCTTTCTTT
>TRBJ1-4|TRBV12-3/TRBV12-4|NA|NA
CASSLSPGTGVSEKLFF
TGTGCCAGCAGTTTGAGCCCGGGCACGGGGGTGAGTGAAAAACTGTTTTTT
>TRBJ2-7|TRBV6-2/TRBV6-3|NA|once
CASSDPDYEQYF
TGTGCCAGCAGTGACCCGGACTACGAGCAGTACTTC
>TRBJ1-1|TRBV12-3/TRBV12-4|NA|NA
CASSFREGRAAFF
TGTGCCAGCAGTTTCCGGGAGGGAAGGGCAGCTTTCTTT
>TRBJ1-1|TRBV3-1|TRBD1|NA
CASRPRDRGAEAFF
TGTGCCAGCCGACCCCGAGACAGGGGAGCTGAAGCTTTCTTT
>TRBJ1-1|TRBV3-1|NA|NA
CASSQDFRHTEAFF
TGTGCCAGCAGCCAAGATTTCAGGCACACTGAAGCTTTCTTT
>TRBJ1-4|TRBV29-1|TRBD1|NA
CSVATGTGNEKLFF
TGCAGCGTTGCCACCGGGACAGGCAATGAAAAACTGTTTTTT
>TRBJ1-1|TRBV6-6|TRBD1|NA
CATRPGQGLGTEAFF
TGTGCCACACGGCCGGGACAGGGGTTAGGCACTGAAGCTTTCTTT
>TRBJ1-5|TRBV4-1|NA|many
CASSPGGLNQPQHF
TGCGCCAGCAGCCCCGGGGGCCTCAATCAGCCCCAGCATTTT
>TRBJ1-5|TRBV12-3/TRBV12-4|NA|NA
CASRQDTRNQPQHF
TGTGCCAGCAGACAAGACACACGCAATCAGCCCCAGCATTTT
>TRBJ1-5|TRBV4-1|NA|few
CASSQRGDQPQHF
TGCGCCAGCAGCCAACGGGGTGATCAGCCCCAGCATTTT
>TRBJ1-1|TRBV27|NA|NA
CASSLFWGQNTEAFF
TGTGCCAGCAGTTTATTCTGGGGGCAGAACACTGAAGCTTTCTTT
>TRBJ2-2|TRBV21-1|NA|NA
CASSNSYKPKANTGELFF
TGTGCCAGCAGCAACTCTTATAAGCCGAAAGCGAACACCGGGGAGCTGTTTTTT
>TRBJ2-2|TRBV11-3|NA|NA
CASSFSPTTYNTGELFF
TGTGCCAGCAGCTTTTCACCGACTACCTATAACACCGGGGAGCTGTTTTTT
>TRBJ2-3|TRBV28|NA|NA
CASSSGRLNTQYF
TGTGCCAGCAGTTCGGGCAGGCTAAATACGCAGTATTTT
>TRBJ1-4|TRBV6-6|NA|NA
CASSYRGGINEKLFF
TGTGCCAGCAGTTACCGCGGGGGGATTAATGAAAAACTGTTTTTT
>TRBJ1-2|TRBV7-2|TRBD1|few
CASSLAGQGNGYTF
TGTGCCAGCAGCTTAGCGGGACAGGGTAATGGCTACACCTTC
>TRBJ1-5|TRBV4-1|NA|NA
CASSPTSFITLNQPQHF
TGCGCCAGCAGCCCCACCTCATTCATAACCTTAAATCAGCCCCAGCATTTT
>TRBJ1-4|TRBV7-9|NA|few
CASSLGAWEKLFF
TGTGCCAGCAGCTTAGGTGCCTGGGAAAAACTGTTTTTT
>TRBJ1-2|TRBV28|NA|NA
CASSPRDLSYGYTF
TGTGCCAGCAGCCCCAGGGACTTATCTTATGGCTACACCTTC
>TRBJ1-2|TRBV27|NA|NA
CASSLYLHPGLYGYTF
TGTGCCAGCAGTTTGTACCTGCATCCGGGCCTCTATGGCTACACCTTC
>TRBJ1-2|TRBV6-5|NA|NA
CASSYRPPGARGYTF
TGTGCCAGCAGTTACCGCCCGCCGGGGGCGCGCGGCTACACCTTC
>TRBJ2-7|TRBV12-3/TRBV12-4|NA|NA
CASSLNDNNYEQYF
TGTGCCAGCAGTTTAAATGACAACAACTACGAGCAGTACTTC
>TRBJ1-5|TRBV12-3/TRBV12-4|NA|few
CASSPRVTNQPQHF
TGTGCCAGCAGCCCCAGGGTTACCAATCAGCCCCAGCATTTT
>TRBJ1-2|TRBV7-2|NA|NA
CASSTGPLEGYGYTF
TGTGCCAGCAGCACAGGACCCCTAGAAGGCTATGGCTACACCTTC
>TRBJ2-5|TRBV7-3|NA|NA
CASSLTSDRRETQYF
TGTGCCAGCAGCTTAACCAGTGACAGGCGAGAGACCCAGTACTTC
>TRBJ1-5|TRBV18|TRBD1|NA
CASSPPGTGRVQPQHF
TGTGCCAGCTCACCACCCGGGACAGGGCGGGTTCAGCCCCAGCATTTT
>TRBJ1-1|TRBV28|TRBD1|NA
CASSLWLDRGAEAFF
TGTGCCAGCAGTTTATGGCTGGACAGGGGGGCTGAAGCTTTCTTT
>TRBJ1-2|TRBV28|NA|NA
CASSVTDSPAYGYTF
TGTGCCAGCAGTGTAACCGACAGCCCTGCATATGGCTACACCTTC
>TRBJ1-1|TRBV6-5|NA|NA
CASSYSGPAENTEAFF
TGTGCCAGCAGTTACTCGGGGCCCGCAGAGAACACTGAAGCTTTCTTT
>TRBJ2-7|TRBV6-2/TRBV6-3|NA|NA
CASSYSKTATGEQYF
TGTGCCAGCAGTTACTCGAAGACGGCCACGGGGGAGCAGTACTTC
>TRBJ2-4|TRBV24-1|TRBD2|NA
CATSDPGLAGEEDIQYF
TGTGCCACCAGTGATCCAGGACTAGCGGGAGAGGAGGACATTCAGTACTTC
>TRBJ1-6|TRBV20-1|NA|NA
CSALKEGGYSPLHF
TGCAGTGCCCTAAAAGAAGGGGGGTACTCACCCCTCCACTTT
>TRBJ1-6|TRBV12-3/TRBV12-4|NA|NA
CASSFSISPLHF
TGTGCCAGCAGTTTTTCAATTTCACCCCTCCACTTT
>TRBJ2-3|TRBV20-1|NA|NA
CSARELGSVQYF
TGCAGTGCTAGAGAATTGGGGTCCGTGCAGTATTTT
>TRBJ1-1|TRBV29-1|NA|NA
CSVGISGAHTEAFF
TGCAGCGTTGGCATCTCCGGGGCTCACACTGAAGCTTTCTTT